Each of the 14 T cell receptor beta chains below was sequenced from the same sample in a study of cytomegalovirus exposure and HLA in healthy donors. Both 60 Vbeta primers and 13 Jbeta primers went into the PCR. The repertoire was sequenced with immunoSEQ multiplex PCR; TCRdb's copy has only in-frame clones and lacks some. The sample records some 150,000 clones, approximately 82% being singletons. Material for sequencing was PBMCs. Receptor source: a woman aged 40 to 50 in good health and CMV-seronegative.

The J gene is TRBJ2-7, the V gene TRBV6-5; a possible D gene is TRBD2 (6 bases). This CDR3 has 13 amino acids. Germline CDR1 is MNHEY and CDR2 is SVGAGI. Trimming left V 5 bases short and J 4 bases short, with 12 bases between. The CDR3 region is CASSPLAEYEQYF. Here the CDR3 DNA reads TGTGCCAGCAGTCCATTAGCGGAGTACGAGCAGTACTTC.

The chain links TRBV4-2 to TRBJ2-1; tentative D call: TRBD2 (6 bases). This CDR3 is built from 16 residues. The V end lost 0 bases, the J end lost 4 bases, and 13 bases lay between the germline ends. CDR1 and CDR2 from the germline V gene are LGHNA and YNFKEQ. The chain's CDR3 is CASSQDRGNRYNEQFF. The CDR3 bases are TGTGCCAGCAGCCAAGATCGGGGGAACCGATACAATGAGCAGTTCTTC.

The chain carries TRBV6-5 and TRBJ2-3; 9 positions agree with TRBD2. Unmatched junction bases numbered 8, after V lost 2 bases and J lost 8 bases. Germline V lookup: CDR1 MNHEY, CDR2 SVGAGI. This CDR3 comprises 15 residues. The DNA for the CDR3 is TGTGCCAGCAGTTACGGCGGGAGGGCCTCGGGTACGCAGTATTTT. Protein sequence: CASSYGGRASGTQYF.

The chain links TRBV10-1 to TRBJ2-3; 10 bases line up with TRBD1. The V gene's germline CDR1 is WNHNN and CDR2 SYGVQD (reference sequence). Trimming removed 7 bases from V and 4 bases from J; junction bases left unmatched: 5. CDR3 size: 14 residues. Written as DNA, the CDR3 is TGCGCCAGCACCGCCGGGACAGGGGCAGATACGCAGTATTTT. Its translation is CASTAGTGADTQYF.

The chain is built from TRBV19 and TRBJ2-1; D gene ambiguous. The CDR3 is 14 residues long. Germline V gives CDR1 LNHDA, CDR2 SQIVND (reference sequence). The V end was cut by 2 bases, the J end by 8 bases, with 13 bases between. CDR3 residues: CASSIWASHDEQFF. The CDR3 nucleotides are TGTGCCAGTAGTATATGGGCGAGTCATGATGAGCAGTTCTTC.

Comments on this clone: A read error may produce the germline difference seen at one junction end. The chain joins TRBV5-1 to TRBJ1-2, with a possible D match to TRBD1 (6 bases). The CDR3 extends over 17 amino acids. From germline, CDR1 is SGHRS and CDR2 YFSETQ. The CDR3 DNA is TGCGCCAGCAGCTTGGCACCTACAGGGAGTCAAGACTATGTCTACACCTTC. Translated: CASSLAPTGSQDYVYTF.

The chain carries TRBV7-3 and TRBJ2-2; the match to TRBD2 covers 13 bases. Germline CDR1 reads SGHTA; CDR2 reads FQGTGA. The ends lost 5 bases at V and 5 bases at J; junction bases unmatched: 2. The length of the CDR3 is 15 residues. The CDR3 DNA follows: TGTGCCAGCAGCGAGGGACTAGCGGGAACCGGGGAGCTGTTTTTT. Translating it yields CASSEGLAGTGELFF.

This clone is a singleton in its sample. This sequence joins TRBV7-8 and TRBJ2-5; D uncertain. The last part of the DNA fits TRBJ2-7 better; the J call may be wrong. The germline V gene has CDR1 SGHVS and CDR2 FQNEAQ. The length of the CDR3 is 12 residues. The CDR3 sequence: CASSLLRYEQYF. The CDR3 DNA follows: TGTGCCAGCAGCTTGCTCCGATACGAGCAGTACTTC.

The rearrangement uses TRBV7-2 and TRBJ2-1, with a possible D match to TRBD2 (5 bases). Between the trimmed V and J ends, which lost 1 base and 7 bases, there was a span of 11 bases. Germline CDR1 and CDR2: SGHTA and FQGNSA. This CDR3 comprises 14 residues. For the CDR3, the DNA is TGTGCCAGCAGCTTAGTGATGAGGGTGAATGAGCAGTTCTTC. Translated, it gives CASSLVMRVNEQFF.

The chain uses TRBV6-6 and TRBJ1-1; TRBD1 is a possible D gene (5 bases). Germline lookup yields CDR1 MNHNY and CDR2 SVGAGI (reference sequence). V gave up 2 bases and J gave up 8 bases, with 12 bases separating them. The CDR3 totals 13 residues. CDR3 residues: CASSYAGVAEAFF. CDR3 nucleotides: TGTGCCAGCAGTTACGCGGGGGTAGCCGAAGCTTTCTTT.

J is TRBJ1-6 and V is TRBV11-2; perhaps TRBD1 as D (5 bases). Germline V gene data show CDR1 as SGHAT and CDR2 as FQNNGV. The CDR3 spans 15 residues. V lost 3 bases, J lost 9 bases, and 15 bases lay in between. The CDR3 coding sequence is TGTGCCAGCAGCTTGGTAGATCAGGGAGGTTCACCCCTCCACTTT. Amino acids: CASSLVDQGGSPLHF.

This rearrangement joins TRBV7-9 to TRBJ2-3; no firm D call. V lost 4 bases and J 2 bases, leaving 4 bases between the germline ends. Germline assignment: CDR1 SEHNR and CDR2 FQNEAQ (reference sequence). This CDR3 is built from 12 residues. This chain's CDR3 is CASSSNTDTQYF. The CDR3 bases are TGTGCCAGCAGCTCCAACACAGATACGCAGTATTTT.

This clone was picked up one time. The rearrangement links TRBV6-1 to TRBJ2-7; D ambiguous. The CDR3 extends over 14 amino acids. Germline CDR1 is MNHNS and CDR2 is SASEGT. The V end lost 3 bases, the J end lost 3 bases, and 12 bases lay between the germline ends. CDR3 residues: CASSDWLFSYEQYF. CDR3 bases: TGTGCCAGCAGTGATTGGCTGTTCAGCTACGAGCAGTACTTC.

The chain has TRBV11-2 and TRBJ2-1; 9 nucleotides agree with TRBD2. J was trimmed by 6 bases and V by 3 bases; bases with no gene match: 6. CDR3 size: 15 residues. Germline CDR1 SGHAT, CDR2 FQNNGV. The CDR3, as DNA: TGTGCCAGCAGCTTTGGAGCGGGAGGAATCAATGAGCAGTTCTTC. Its translation: CASSFGAGGINEQFF.